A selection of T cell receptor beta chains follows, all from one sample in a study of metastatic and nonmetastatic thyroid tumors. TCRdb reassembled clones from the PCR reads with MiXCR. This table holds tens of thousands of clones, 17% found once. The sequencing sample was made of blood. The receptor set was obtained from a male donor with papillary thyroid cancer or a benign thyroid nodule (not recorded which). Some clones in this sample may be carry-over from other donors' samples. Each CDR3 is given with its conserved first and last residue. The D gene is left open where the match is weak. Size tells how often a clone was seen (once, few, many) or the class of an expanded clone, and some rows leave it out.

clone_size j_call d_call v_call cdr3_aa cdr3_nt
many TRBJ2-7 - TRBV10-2 CASGTGAYEQYF TGCGCCAGTGGAACAGGAGCCTACGAGCAGTACTTC
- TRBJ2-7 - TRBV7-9 CASSLVPPPSYEQYF TGTGCCAGCAGCTTAGTGCCACCCCCTTCCTACGAGCAGTACTTC
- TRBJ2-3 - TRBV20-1 CSAREYIFTSTDTQYF TGCAGTGCTAGAGAATATATCTTTACTAGCACAGATACGCAGTATTTT
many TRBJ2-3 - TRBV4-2 CASRRTDTQYF TGTGCCAGCAGACGTACAGATACGCAGTATTTT
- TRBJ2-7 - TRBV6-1 CASSEEGGTAYEQYF TGTGCCAGCAGTGAAGAGGGGGGTACCGCCTACGAGCAGTACTTC
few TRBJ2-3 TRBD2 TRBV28 CASSLSSGGSTDRQYF TGTGCCAGCAGTTTATCTAGCGGGGGATCCACAGATAGGCAGTATTTT
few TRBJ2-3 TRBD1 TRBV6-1 CASATGGSTDTQYF TGTGCCAGCGCGACAGGGGGCAGCACAGATACGCAGTATTTT
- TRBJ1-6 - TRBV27 CASSFSGKGSHLDF TGTGCCAGCAGTTTCTCGGGGAAGGGTTCACACCTCGACTTT
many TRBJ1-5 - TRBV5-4 CASSLWASNQPQHF TGTGCCAGCAGCTTGTGGGCTTCCAATCAGCCCCAGCATTTT
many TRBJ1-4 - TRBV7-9 CASSPRQVATNEKLFF TGTGCCAGCAGCCCTCGACAGGTCGCAACTAATGAAAAACTGTTTTTT
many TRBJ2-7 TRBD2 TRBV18 CASSQGLGVGEQYF TGTGCCAGCTCACAGGGACTAGGAGTTGGCGAGCAGTACTTC
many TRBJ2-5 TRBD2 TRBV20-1 CSAPPRGRARETQYF TGCAGTGCTCCCCCCCGCGGGAGGGCCCGAGAGACCCAGTACTTC
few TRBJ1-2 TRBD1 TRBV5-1 CASSRDRGSYGYTF TGCGCCAGCAGCCGGGACAGGGGGTCCTATGGCTACACCTTC
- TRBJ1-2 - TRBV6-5 CASSYSRGRADSYGYTF TGTGCCAGCAGTTACAGTCGGGGGAGGGCTGACTCTTATGGCTACACCTTC
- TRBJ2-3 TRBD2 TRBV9 CASSTGLAGGGTDTQYF TGTGCCAGCAGCACAGGACTAGCGGGAGGGGGAACAGATACGCAGTATTTT
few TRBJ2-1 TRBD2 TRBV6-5 CASSYGRSSGYNEQFF TGTGCCAGCAGTTACGGGCGGTCTAGCGGCTACAATGAGCAGTTCTTC
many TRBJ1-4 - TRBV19 CAGRGEKLFF TGTGCCGGGCGGGGGGAAAAACTGTTTTTT
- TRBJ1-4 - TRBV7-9 CASSPRGTKLFF TGTGCCAGCAGCCCAAGGGGCACGAAACTGTTTTTT
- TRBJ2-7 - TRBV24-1 CATSDSWGLGCYEQYF TGTGCCACCAGTGATTCTTGGGGTTTGGGGTGCTACGAGCAGTACTTC
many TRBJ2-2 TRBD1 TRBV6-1 CASRPQQGADTGELFF TGTGCCAGCAGGCCACAACAGGGGGCGGACACCGGGGAGCTGTTTTTT
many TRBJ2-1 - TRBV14 CASSQALVHNEQFF TGTGCCAGCAGCCAAGCTTTAGTACACAATGAGCAGTTCTTC
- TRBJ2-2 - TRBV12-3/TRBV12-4 CASSSLCGGPTGELFF TGTGCCAGCAGTTCTCTGTGTGGCGGCCCCACCGGGGAGCTTTTTTTT
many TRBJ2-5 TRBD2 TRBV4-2 CASSPNGGASGGQETQYF TGTGCCAGCAGCCCCAATGGGGGGGCTAGCGGGGGCCAAGAGACCCAGTACTTC
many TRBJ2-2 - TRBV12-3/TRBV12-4 CASSPTGADTGELFF TGTGCCAGCAGCCCGACGGGGGCAGACACCGGGGAGCTGTTTTTT
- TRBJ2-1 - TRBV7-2 CASSSGIGKNEQFF TGTGCCAGCAGCTCTGGAATCGGGAAAAATGAGCAGTTCTTC
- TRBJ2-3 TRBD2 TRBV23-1 CASSHPGLAGALNADTQYF TGCGCCAGCAGCCACCCTGGACTAGCGGGGGCCTTGAACGCAGATACGCAGTATTTT
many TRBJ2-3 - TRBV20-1 CSARDVGGVDTQYF TGCAGTGCTAGAGATGTCGGAGGGGTAGATACGCAGTATTTT
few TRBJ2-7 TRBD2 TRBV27 CASSLRGGLEQYF TGTGCCAGCAGTTTGCGGGGGGGCCTCGAGCAGTACTTC
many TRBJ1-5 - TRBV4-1 CASSQVTGAGNQPQHF TGCGCCAGCAGCCAAGTTACCGGGGCCGGCAATCAGCCCCAGCATTTT